The entry below gives a single TCR beta chain sequence along with its context. Its target is not known. This record belongs to a study of type 1 regulatory T cells. The CDR3 contains 14 residues. V was shortened by 0 bases and J by 4 bases, with 7 bases between the two germline ends. Germline assignment: CDR1 SGHKS and CDR2 YYEKEE (reference sequence). Each CDR3 protein is one row after TCRdb ran MiXCR on the reads. The table includes some 60,000 distinct CDR3 sequences, 62% detected once. The clonotype was recovered from a human donor in good health. V is TRBV5-5 and J is TRBJ2-2; D ambiguous. Material for sequencing was cultured non-Tr1 T cells, either the whole culture or a sorted T cell fraction (not recorded which). In DNA form, the CDR3 reads TGTGCCAGCAGCTTGGCGGGTCCCACCGGGGAGCTGTTTTTT. This sequence encodes CASSLAGPTGELFF.